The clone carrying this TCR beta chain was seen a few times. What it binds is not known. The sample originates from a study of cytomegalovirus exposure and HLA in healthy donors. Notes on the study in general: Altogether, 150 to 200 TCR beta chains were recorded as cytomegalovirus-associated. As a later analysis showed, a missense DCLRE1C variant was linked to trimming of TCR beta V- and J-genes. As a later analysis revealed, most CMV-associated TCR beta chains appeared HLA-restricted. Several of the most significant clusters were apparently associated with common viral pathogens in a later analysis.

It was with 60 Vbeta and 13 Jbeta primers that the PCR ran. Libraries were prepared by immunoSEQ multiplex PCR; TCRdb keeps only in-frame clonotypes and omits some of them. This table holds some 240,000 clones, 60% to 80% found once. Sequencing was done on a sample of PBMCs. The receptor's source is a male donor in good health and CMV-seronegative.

The CDR3 here is CASSLGGKLFF. The CDR3 DNA sequence: TGTGCCAGCAGCTTGGGAGGAAAACTGTTTTTT. J is TRBJ1-4 and V is TRBV5-4; D unclear. This CDR3 is built from 11 residues. Per the germline V gene, CDR1 is SGHNT and CDR2 is YYREEE (reference sequence). Trimming left V 0 bases short and J 10 bases short, with 4 bases between. Complete variable domain (other parts from reference TRBV5-4 and TRBJ1-4): ETGVTQSPTHLIKTRGQQVTLRCSSQSGHNTVSWYQQALGQGPQFIFQYYREEENGRGNFPPRFSGLQFPNYSSELNVNALELDDSALYLCASSLGGKLFFGSGTQLSVL.